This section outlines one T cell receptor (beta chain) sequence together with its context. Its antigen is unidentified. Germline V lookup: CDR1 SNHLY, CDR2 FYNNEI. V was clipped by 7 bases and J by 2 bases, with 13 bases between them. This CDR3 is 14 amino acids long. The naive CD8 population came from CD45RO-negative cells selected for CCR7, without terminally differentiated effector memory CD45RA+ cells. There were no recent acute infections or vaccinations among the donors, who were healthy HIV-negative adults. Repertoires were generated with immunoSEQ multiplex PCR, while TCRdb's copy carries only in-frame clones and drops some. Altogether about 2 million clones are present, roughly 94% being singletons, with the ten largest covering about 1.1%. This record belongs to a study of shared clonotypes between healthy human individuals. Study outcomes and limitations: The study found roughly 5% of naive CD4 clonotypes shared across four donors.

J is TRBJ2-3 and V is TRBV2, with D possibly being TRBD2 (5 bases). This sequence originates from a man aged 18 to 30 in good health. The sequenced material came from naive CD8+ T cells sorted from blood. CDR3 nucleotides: TGTGCCAGCACTACCTCGGGGTTCACAGATACGCAGTATTTT. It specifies CASTTSGFTDTQYF.